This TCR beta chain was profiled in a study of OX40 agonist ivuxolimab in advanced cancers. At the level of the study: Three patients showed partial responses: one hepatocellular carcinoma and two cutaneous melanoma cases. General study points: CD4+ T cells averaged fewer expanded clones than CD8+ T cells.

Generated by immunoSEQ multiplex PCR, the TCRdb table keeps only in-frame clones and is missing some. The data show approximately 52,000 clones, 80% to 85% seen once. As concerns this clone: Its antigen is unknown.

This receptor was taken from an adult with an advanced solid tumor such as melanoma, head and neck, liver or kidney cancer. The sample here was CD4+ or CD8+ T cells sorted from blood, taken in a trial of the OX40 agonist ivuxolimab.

The CDR3 DNA sequence: TGTGCCAGCAGAGCCCGCGGGGAGGGGTACTCCTACGAGCAGTACTTC. Protein product: CASRARGEGYSYEQYF. The genes are TRBV28 and TRBJ2-7, with TRBD2 identical over 7 bases. The length of the CDR3 is 16 residues. With V trimmed by 6 bases and J by 0 bases, 11 bases remained unmatched. The germline V gene has CDR1 MDHEN and CDR2 SYDVKM. The full variable domain, in which reference TRBV28 and TRBJ2-7 provide the parts outside the CDR3, is DVKVTQSSRYLVKRTGEKVFLECVQDMDHENMFWYRQDPGLGLRLIYFSYDVKMKEKGDIPEGYSVSREKKERFSLILESASTNQTSMYLCASRARGEGYSYEQYFGPGTRLTVT.